Listed here are 17 T cell receptor beta chains from one sample, sequenced in a study of OX40 agonist ivuxolimab in advanced cancers. TCRdb's table, derived via immunoSEQ multiplex PCR, lists solely in-frame clones and lacks some. The table records approximately 94,000 clones, about 92% of them present only once. Sequenced here: CD4+ or CD8+ T cells sorted from blood, sampled in a trial of the OX40 agonist ivuxolimab. The receptors stem from an adult with an advanced solid tumor such as melanoma, head and neck, liver or kidney cancer.

The chain has TRBV6-5 and TRBJ1-2, with D possibly TRBD1 on 6 matching bases. Trimming left V 5 bases short and J 4 bases short, with 11 bases between. This CDR3 is 13 amino acids long. Per germline, CDR1 MNHEY and CDR2 SVGAGI. CDR3 in DNA: TGTGCCAGCAGTCCTGGACAGAGCTATGGCTACACCTTC. As protein: CASSPGQSYGYTF.

The CDR3 here is CAWSWTGKGGYTF. In nucleotides, the CDR3 is TGTGCCTGGTCCTGGACAGGGAAAGGTGGCTACACCTTC. The chain employs TRBV30 and TRBJ1-2; TRBD1 aligns across 8 bases. V was pared by 5 bases and J by 7 bases, with 9 bases of the junction left unmatched. CDR1 is GTSNPN, CDR2 SVGIG, per germline (reference sequence). This CDR3 spans 13 amino acids.

The chain's CDR3 is CASSATGTGEDEQFF. CDR3 nucleotide sequence: TGTGCCAGTAGTGCGACCGGGACAGGGGAGGATGAGCAGTTCTTC. J is TRBJ2-1 and V is TRBV19; 10 nucleotides line up with TRBD1. CDR1 and CDR2 from the germline V gene are LNHDA and SQIVND (reference sequence). V dropped 5 bases and J dropped 8; count of bases not matched to a gene: 9. The CDR3 loop spans 15 amino acids.

This chain uses TRBV27 with TRBJ1-5, with D possibly matching TRBD1 (6 bases). The CDR3 totals 15 residues. CDR1 MNHEY and CDR2 SMNVEV come from the germline V gene (reference sequence). V lost 5 bases and J 6 bases, leaving 17 bases between the germline ends. CDR3 residues: CASSEEQGWGQPQHF. DNA for the CDR3: TGTGCCAGCAGTGAAGAACAGGGATGGGGTCAGCCCCAGCATTTT.

V usage is TRBV7-9 and J usage is TRBJ2-2; weak D call: TRBD1 (5 bases). CDR3 length: 15 residues. V lost 7 bases to trimming and J lost 5 bases, with 17 bases between them. Germline V gene data show CDR1 as SEHNR and CDR2 as FQNEAQ (reference sequence). The CDR3 protein is CASTTSRKGTGELFF. CDR3 in DNA: TGTGCCAGCACGACAAGCCGGAAGGGGACCGGGGAGCTGTTTTTT.

The J gene is TRBJ1-4, the V gene TRBV15; no clear D. The V gene's germline CDR1 is LNHNV and CDR2 YYDKDF (reference sequence). This CDR3 has 15 amino acids. Between the trimmed V and J ends, which lost 5 bases and 6 bases, there was a span of 16 bases. The CDR3 nucleotides are TGTGCCACCAGCTCCCGGACCGGAGCGGATGAAAAACTGTTTTTT. It yields the protein CATSSRTGADEKLFF.

The chain is built from TRBV11-2 and TRBJ2-3; D gene uncertain. CDR1 and CDR2 (germline): SGHAT, FQNNGV. The CDR3 length is 12 residues. V was cut by 5 bases and J by 7 bases, with 10 bases left in between. As DNA, the CDR3 is TGTGCCAGCAGCGGCATAGGCAATACGCAGTATTTT. It codes for CASSGIGNTQYF.

This rearrangement joins TRBV27 to TRBJ1-5; D possibly corresponds to TRBD1 (5 bases). Per the germline V gene, CDR1 is MNHEY and CDR2 is SMNVEV (reference sequence). V lost 0 bases and J lost 6, with 12 bases in between. The length of the CDR3 is 15 residues. CDR3 bases: TGTGCCAGCAGTTTATCGTCCGGGGGGAGTCAGCCCCAGCATTTT. The encoded protein is CASSLSSGGSQPQHF.

The gene calls are TRBV6-4 and TRBJ2-3; either TRBD1 or TRBD2 may supply D (5 bases each). Trimming shortened V by 3 bases and J by 0 bases, and 13 bases separated the two germline ends. CDR1 MRHNA and CDR2 SNTAGT come from the germline V gene. The CDR3 is made up of 16 amino acids. CDR3 residues: CASSDRSGRSTDTQYF. The CDR3 coding sequence is TGTGCCAGCAGTGATCGATCGGGACGTAGCACAGATACGCAGTATTTT.

This rearrangement joins TRBV28 to TRBJ2-7; 7 bases fit TRBD1. The length of the CDR3 is 16 residues. V trimming: 4 bases; J trimming: 0 bases; junction bases outside the gene matches: 9. Germline CDR1 MDHEN, CDR2 SYDVKM. CDR3 residues: CASSWSGDSGSYEQYF. In DNA form, the CDR3 reads TGTGCCAGCAGTTGGAGTGGGGACAGCGGCTCCTACGAGCAGTACTTC.

The chain is built from TRBV6-6 and TRBJ2-1, with D possibly matching TRBD2 (5 bases). The V end lost 5 bases, the J end lost 8 bases, and 13 bases lay between the germline ends. CDR3 length: 13 residues. The germline V gene has CDR1 MNHNY and CDR2 SVGAGI (reference sequence). The CDR3 sequence is CASSASRSDEQFF. The CDR3 region has the DNA TGTGCCAGCAGTGCTAGCCGATCGGATGAGCAGTTCTTC.

The chain links TRBV5-6 to TRBJ2-7; D uncertain. There are 12 residues in the CDR3. V dropped 1 base and J dropped 3 bases, with 5 bases sitting between them. Looked up from germline, CDR1 is SGHDT and CDR2 is YYEEEE. The CDR3 DNA reads as TGTGCCAGCAGCTTGAAGGTCTACGAGCAGTACTTC. Translated, it gives CASSLKVYEQYF.

The chain is built from TRBV6-5 and TRBJ2-2; no clear D gene. The V end was cut by 8 bases, the J end by 7 bases, with 8 bases between. CDR3 length equals 11 residues. CDR1 and CDR2 from the germline V gene are MNHEY and SVGAGI. The CDR3 protein is CASERNGELFF. DNA for the CDR3: TGTGCCAGCGAGAGGAACGGGGAGCTGTTTTTT.

The J gene is TRBJ2-4, the V gene TRBV5-6, with a possible D match to TRBD1 (5 bases). Trimming took 0 bases from V and 0 from J, leaving 19 bases between them. This CDR3 contains 19 residues. Germline values: CDR1 SGHDT, CDR2 YYEEEE. CDR3 DNA: TGTGCCAGCAGCTTGGCACGCGACAGCTCCATACTAGCCAAAAACATTCAGTACTTC. This gives the protein CASSLARDSSILAKNIQYF. The full variable domain, completed using reference TRBV5-6 and TRBJ2-4, is DAGVTQSPTHLIKTRGQQVTLRCSPKSGHDTVSWYQQALGQGPQFIFQYYEEEERQRGNFPDRFSGHQFPNYSSELNVNALLLGDSALYLCASSLARDSSILAKNIQYFGAGTRLSVL.

The chain is built from TRBV6-1 and TRBJ2-1; no reliable D call. Deletions cut 5 bases from V and 3 bases from J, with 14 bases between. This CDR3 spans 15 amino acids. Germline CDR1 MNHNS, CDR2 SASEGT. CDR3 coding DNA: TGTGCCAGCAGTTCGGGCATTCGAAACTACAATGAGCAGTTCTTC. Its protein product is CASSSGIRNYNEQFF.

The rearrangement links TRBV27 to TRBJ2-1; the match to TRBD2 covers 7 bases. Trimming at V came to 10 bases and at J to 5 bases, leaving 5 bases not matched to a gene. This CDR3 is built from 12 residues. Per germline, CDR1 MNHEY and CDR2 SMNVEV (reference sequence). Here the CDR3 reads CATGGSDNEQFF. Written as DNA, the CDR3 is TGTGCCACCGGGGGGAGCGACAATGAGCAGTTCTTC.

The chain couples TRBV30 to TRBJ2-7; 7 bases agree with TRBD1. This CDR3 spans 12 amino acids. The V gene's germline CDR1 is GTSNPN and CDR2 SVGIG (reference sequence). V shed 7 bases, J shed 0 bases, and the junction held 3 bases outside the gene matches. The CDR3 here is CAYRDSSYEQYF. The DNA of the CDR3 is TGTGCCTACCGGGACAGCTCCTACGAGCAGTACTTC.